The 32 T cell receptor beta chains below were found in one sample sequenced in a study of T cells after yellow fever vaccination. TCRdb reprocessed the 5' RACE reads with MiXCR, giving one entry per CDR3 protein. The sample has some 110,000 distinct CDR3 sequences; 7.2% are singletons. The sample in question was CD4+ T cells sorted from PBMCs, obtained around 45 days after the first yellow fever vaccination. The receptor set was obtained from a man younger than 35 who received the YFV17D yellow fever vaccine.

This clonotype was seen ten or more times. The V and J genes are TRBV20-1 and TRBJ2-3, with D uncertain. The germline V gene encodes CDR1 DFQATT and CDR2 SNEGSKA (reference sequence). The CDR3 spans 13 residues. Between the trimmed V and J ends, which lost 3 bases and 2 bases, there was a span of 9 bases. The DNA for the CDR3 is TGCAGTGCTAGCGGTGGCTTCACAGATACGCAGTATTTT. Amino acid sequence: CSASGGFTDTQYF.

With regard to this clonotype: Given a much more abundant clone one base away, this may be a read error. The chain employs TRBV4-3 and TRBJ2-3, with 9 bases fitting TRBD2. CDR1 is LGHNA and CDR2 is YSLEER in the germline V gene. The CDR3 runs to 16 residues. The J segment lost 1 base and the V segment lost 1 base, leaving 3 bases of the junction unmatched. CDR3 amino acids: CASSQAGGRGTDTQYF. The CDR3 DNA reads TGCGCCAGCAGCCAAGCCGGCGGGAGGGGCACAGATACGCAGTATTTT.

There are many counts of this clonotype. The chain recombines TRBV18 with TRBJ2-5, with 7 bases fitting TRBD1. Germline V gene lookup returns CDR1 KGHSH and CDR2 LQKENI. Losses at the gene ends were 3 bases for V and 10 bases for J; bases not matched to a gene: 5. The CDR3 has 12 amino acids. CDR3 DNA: TGTGCCAGCTCACCCTCCGACAGGGTCCAGTACTTC. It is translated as CASSPSDRVQYF.

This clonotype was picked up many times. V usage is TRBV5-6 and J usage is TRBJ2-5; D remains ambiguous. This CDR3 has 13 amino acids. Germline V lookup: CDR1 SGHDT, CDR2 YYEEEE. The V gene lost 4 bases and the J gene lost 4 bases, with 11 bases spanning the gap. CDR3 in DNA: TGTGCCAGCAGCACCTTCACTCGAGAGACCCAGTACTTC. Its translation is CASSTFTRETQYF. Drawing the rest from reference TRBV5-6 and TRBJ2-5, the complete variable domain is DAGVTQSPTHLIKTRGQQVTLRCSPKSGHDTVSWYQQALGQGPQFIFQYYEEEERQRGNFPDRFSGHQFPNYSSELNVNALLLGDSALYLCASSTFTRETQYFGPGTRLLVL.

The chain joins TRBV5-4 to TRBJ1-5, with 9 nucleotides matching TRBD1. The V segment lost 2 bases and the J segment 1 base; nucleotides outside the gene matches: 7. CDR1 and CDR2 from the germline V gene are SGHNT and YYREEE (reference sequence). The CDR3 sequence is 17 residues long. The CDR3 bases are TGTGCCAGCAGCTTAAAGCGCGACAGGGGGAGCAATCAGCCCCAGCATTTT. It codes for CASSLKRDRGSNQPQHF.

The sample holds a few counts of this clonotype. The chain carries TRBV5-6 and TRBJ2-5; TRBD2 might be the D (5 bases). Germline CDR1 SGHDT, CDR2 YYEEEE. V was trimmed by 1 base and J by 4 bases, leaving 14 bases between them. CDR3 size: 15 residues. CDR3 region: CASSLFSGMVETQYF. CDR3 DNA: TGTGCCAGCAGCTTGTTTTCGGGGATGGTAGAGACCCAGTACTTC.

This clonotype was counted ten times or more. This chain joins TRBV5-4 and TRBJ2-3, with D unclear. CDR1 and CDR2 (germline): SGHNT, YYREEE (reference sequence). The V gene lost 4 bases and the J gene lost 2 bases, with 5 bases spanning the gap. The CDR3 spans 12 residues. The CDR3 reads CASSGVTDTQYF. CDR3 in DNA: TGTGCCAGCAGCGGGGTCACAGATACGCAGTATTTT.

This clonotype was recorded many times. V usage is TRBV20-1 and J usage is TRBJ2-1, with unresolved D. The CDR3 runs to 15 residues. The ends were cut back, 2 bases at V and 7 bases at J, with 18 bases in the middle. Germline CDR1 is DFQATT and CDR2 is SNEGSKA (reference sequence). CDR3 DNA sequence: TGCAGTGCTAGACTTGGACGAGCAGGTTCGAATGAGCAGTTCTTC. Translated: CSARLGRAGSNEQFF.

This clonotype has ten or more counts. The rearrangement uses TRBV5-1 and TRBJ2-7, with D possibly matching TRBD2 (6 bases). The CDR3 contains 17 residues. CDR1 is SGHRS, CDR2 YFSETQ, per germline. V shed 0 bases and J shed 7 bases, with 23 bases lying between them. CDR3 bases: TGCGCCAGCAGCTTGGGATGGGCGTCTGGGGGGAAGGTAGAGCAGTACTTC. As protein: CASSLGWASGGKVEQYF.

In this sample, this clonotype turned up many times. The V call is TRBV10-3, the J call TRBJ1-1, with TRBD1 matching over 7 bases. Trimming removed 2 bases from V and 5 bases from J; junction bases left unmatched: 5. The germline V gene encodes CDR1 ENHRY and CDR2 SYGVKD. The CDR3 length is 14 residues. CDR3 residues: CAISERQGWTEAFF. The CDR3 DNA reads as TGTGCCATCAGTGAGAGACAGGGTTGGACTGAAGCTTTCTTT.

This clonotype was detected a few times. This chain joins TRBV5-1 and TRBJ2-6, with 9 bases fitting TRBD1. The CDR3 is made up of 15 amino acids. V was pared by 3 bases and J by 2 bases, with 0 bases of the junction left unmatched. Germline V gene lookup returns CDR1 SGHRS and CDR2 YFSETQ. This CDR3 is CASSWDRAGANVLTF. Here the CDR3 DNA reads TGCGCCAGCAGCTGGGACAGGGCTGGGGCCAACGTCCTGACTTTC. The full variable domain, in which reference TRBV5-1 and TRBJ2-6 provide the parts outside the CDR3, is KAGVTQTPRYLIKTRGQQVTLSCSPISGHRSVSWYQQTPGQGLQFLFEYFSETQRNKGNFPGRFSGRQFSNSRSEMNVSTLELGDSALYLCASSWDRAGANVLTFGAGSRLTVL.

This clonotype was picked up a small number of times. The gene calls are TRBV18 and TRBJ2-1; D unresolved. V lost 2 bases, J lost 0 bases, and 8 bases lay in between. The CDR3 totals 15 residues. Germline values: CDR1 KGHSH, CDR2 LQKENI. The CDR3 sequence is CASSPTVSSYNEQFF. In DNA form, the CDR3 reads TGTGCCAGCTCACCAACGGTAAGCTCCTACAATGAGCAGTTCTTC.

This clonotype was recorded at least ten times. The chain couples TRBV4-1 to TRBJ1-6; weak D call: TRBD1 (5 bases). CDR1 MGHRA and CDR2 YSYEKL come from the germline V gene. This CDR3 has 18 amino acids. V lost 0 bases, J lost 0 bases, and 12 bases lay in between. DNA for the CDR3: TGCGCCAGCAGCCAAGATTTACGGGGGAGCTCCTATAATTCACCCCTCCACTTT. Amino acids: CASSQDLRGSSYNSPLHF.

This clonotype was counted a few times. The CDR3 spells CASSVRLAGYEQYV. The CDR3 region has the DNA TGTGCCAGTAGTGTGAGACTGGCAGGCTACGAGCAGTACGTC. The chain is built from TRBV19 and TRBJ2-7; D remains ambiguous. V lost 5 bases, J lost 3 bases, and 14 bases lay in between. The CDR3 loop spans 14 amino acids. Germline V gene data show CDR1 as LNHDA and CDR2 as SQIVND (reference sequence).

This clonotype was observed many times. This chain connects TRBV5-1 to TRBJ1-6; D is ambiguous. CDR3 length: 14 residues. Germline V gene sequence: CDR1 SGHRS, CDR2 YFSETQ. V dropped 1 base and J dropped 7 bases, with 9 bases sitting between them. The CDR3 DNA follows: TGCGCCAGCAGCTTGTCCGCAGCAAATTCACCCCTCCACTTT. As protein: CASSLSAANSPLHF.

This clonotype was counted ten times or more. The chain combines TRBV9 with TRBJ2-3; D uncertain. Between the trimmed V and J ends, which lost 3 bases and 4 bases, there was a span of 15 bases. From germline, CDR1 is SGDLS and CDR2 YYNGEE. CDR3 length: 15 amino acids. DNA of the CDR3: TGTGCCAGCAGCGCCGGTCCCCTTAGAGCAGATACGCAGTATTTT. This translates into CASSAGPLRADTQYF.

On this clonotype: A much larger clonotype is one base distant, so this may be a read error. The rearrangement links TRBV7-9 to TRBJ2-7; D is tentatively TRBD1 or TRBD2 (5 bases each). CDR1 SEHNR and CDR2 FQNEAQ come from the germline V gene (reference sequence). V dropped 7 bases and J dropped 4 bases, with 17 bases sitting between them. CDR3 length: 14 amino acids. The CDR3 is CASTSRDRPYEQYF. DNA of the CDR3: TGTGCCAGCACCTCTCGGGACCGACCGTACGAGCAGTACTTC.

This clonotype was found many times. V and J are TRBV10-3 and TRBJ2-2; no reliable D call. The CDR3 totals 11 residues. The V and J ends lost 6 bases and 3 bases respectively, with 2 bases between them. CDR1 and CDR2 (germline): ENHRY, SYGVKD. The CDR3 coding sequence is TGTGCCATCAGAGACACCGGGGAGCTGTTTTTT. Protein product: CAIRDTGELFF.

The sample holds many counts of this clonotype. CDR3 DNA: TGCGCCAGCAGCTCCGCGGGGGTTACAGATACGCAGTATTTT. It yields the protein CASSSAGVTDTQYF. The chain carries TRBV5-1 and TRBJ2-3, with 7 positions matching TRBD2. CDR3 length: 14 residues. CDR1 and CDR2 from the germline V gene are SGHRS and YFSETQ. V trimming: 3 bases; J trimming: 3 bases; junction bases outside the gene matches: 4.

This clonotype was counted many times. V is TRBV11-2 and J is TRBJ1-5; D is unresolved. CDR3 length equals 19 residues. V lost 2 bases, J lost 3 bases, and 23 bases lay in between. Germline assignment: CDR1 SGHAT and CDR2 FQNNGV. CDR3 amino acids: CASSLYLAGRPRFNQPQHF. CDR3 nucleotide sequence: TGTGCCAGCAGCTTATATCTGGCAGGTCGACCGAGATTCAATCAGCCCCAGCATTTT.

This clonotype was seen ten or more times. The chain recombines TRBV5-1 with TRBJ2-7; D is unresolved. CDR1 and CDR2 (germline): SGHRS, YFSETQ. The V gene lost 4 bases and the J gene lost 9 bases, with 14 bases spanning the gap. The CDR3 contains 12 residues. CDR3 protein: CASSPGPKGQYV. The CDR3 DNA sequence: TGCGCCAGCAGCCCAGGACCGAAGGGGCAGTACGTC.

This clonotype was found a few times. CDR3 sequence: CSAWGGATNTGELFF. CDR3 bases: TGCAGTGCCTGGGGGGGGGCCACGAACACCGGGGAGCTGTTTTTT. The rearrangement links TRBV20-1 to TRBJ2-2; possibly TRBD2 for D (7 bases). V shed 6 bases and J shed 0 bases, with 14 bases lying between them. The germline CDR1 and CDR2 sequences are DFQATT and SNEGSKA (reference sequence). The CDR3 covers 15 residues.

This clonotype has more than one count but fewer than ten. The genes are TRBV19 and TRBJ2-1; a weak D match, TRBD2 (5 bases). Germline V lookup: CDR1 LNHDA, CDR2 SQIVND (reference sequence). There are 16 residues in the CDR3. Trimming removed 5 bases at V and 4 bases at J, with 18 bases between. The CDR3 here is CASSYPARAEYNEQFF. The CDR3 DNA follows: TGTGCCAGTAGTTATCCGGCGAGGGCGGAATACAATGAGCAGTTCTTC.

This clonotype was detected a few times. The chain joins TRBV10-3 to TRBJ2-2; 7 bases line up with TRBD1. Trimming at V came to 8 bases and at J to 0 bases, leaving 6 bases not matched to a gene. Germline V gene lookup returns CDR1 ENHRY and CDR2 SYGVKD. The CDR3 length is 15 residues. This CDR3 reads CAIRTGETNTGELFF. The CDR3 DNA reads TGTGCCATCCGGACAGGCGAGACGAACACCGGGGAGCTGTTTTTT.

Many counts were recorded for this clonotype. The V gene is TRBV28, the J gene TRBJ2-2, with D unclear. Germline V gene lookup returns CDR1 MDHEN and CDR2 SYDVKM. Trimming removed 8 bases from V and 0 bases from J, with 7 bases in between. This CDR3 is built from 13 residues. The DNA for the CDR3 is TGTGCCAGCCGGACCACGAACACCGGGGAGCTGTTTTTT. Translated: CASRTTNTGELFF.

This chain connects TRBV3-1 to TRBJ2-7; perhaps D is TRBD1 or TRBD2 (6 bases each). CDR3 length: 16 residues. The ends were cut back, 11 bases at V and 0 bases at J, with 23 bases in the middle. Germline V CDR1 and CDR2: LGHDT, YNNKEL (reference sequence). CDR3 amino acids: CASSKDEGGCSYEQYV. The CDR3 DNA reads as TGTGCCTCCAGCAAAGATGAAGGGGGGTGCTCCTACGAGCAGTACGTC.

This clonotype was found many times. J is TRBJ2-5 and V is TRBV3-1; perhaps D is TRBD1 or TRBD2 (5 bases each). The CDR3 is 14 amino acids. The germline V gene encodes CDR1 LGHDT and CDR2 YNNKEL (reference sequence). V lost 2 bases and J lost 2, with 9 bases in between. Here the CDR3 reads CASSQLGTQETQYF. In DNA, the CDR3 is TGTGCCAGCAGCCAACTCGGGACGCAAGAGACCCAGTACTTC.

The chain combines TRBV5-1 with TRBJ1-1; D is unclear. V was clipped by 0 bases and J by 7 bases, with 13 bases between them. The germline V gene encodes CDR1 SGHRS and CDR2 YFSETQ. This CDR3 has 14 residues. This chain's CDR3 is CASSLAVGSYEAFF. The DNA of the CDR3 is TGCGCCAGCAGCTTGGCGGTGGGGTCCTATGAAGCTTTCTTT.

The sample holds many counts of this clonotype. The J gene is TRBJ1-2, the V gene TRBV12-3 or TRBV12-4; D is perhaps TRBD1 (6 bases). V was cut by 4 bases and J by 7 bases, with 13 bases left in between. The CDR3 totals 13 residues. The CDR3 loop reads CASSSGVWVGYTF. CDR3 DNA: TGTGCCAGCAGTTCAGGGGTCTGGGTTGGCTACACCTTC.

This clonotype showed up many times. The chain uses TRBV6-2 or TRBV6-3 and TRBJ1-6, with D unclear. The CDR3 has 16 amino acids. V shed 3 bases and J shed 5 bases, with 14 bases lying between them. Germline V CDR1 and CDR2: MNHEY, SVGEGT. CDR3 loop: CASSYRRPGNNSPLHF. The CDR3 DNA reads TGTGCCAGCAGTTATCGGAGACCTGGGAATAATTCACCCCTCCACTTT.

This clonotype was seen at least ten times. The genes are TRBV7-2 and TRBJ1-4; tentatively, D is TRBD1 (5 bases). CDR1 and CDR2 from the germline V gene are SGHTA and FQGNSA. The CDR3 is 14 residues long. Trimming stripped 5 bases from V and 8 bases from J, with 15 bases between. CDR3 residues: CASSKSLGDEKLFF. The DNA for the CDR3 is TGTGCCAGCAGCAAAAGCTTGGGGGACGAAAAACTGTTTTTT.

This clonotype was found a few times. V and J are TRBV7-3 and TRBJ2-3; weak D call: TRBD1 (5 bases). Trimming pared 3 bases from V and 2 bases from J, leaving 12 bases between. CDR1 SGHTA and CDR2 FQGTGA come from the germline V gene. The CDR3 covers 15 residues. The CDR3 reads CASSFIAGSTDTQYF. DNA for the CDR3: TGTGCCAGCAGCTTTATTGCAGGGTCCACAGATACGCAGTATTTT.